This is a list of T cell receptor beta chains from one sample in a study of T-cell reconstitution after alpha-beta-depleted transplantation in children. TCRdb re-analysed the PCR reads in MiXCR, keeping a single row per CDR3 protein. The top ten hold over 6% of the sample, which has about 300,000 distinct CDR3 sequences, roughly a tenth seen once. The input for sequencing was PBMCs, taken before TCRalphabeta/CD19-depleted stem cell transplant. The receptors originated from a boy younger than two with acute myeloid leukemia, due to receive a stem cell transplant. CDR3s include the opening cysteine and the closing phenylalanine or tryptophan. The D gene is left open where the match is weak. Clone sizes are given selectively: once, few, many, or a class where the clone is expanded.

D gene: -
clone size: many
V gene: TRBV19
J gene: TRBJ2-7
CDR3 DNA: TGTGCCAGTAGTATATATGCCCCGGGCGGGGTCGAGCAGTACTTC
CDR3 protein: CASSIYAPGGVEQYF

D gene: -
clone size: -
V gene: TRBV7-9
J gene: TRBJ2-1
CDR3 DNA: TGTGCCAGCAGCTTTACGGCTGGCAATGAGCAGTTCTTC
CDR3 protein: CASSFTAGNEQFF

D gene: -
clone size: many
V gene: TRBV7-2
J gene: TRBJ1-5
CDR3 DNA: TGTGCCAGCAGCTTAGGGACGGGACTGTGGAGTCAGCCCCAGCATTTT
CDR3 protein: CASSLGTGLWSQPQHF

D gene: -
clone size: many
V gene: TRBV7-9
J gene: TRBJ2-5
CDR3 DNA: TGTGCCAGCAGCTCCTGGACAGAAGAAGAGACCCAGTACTTC
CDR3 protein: CASSSWTEEETQYF

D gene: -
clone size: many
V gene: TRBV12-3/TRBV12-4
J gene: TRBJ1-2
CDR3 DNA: TGTGCCAGCAGTTTAAAACGGCTCTATGGCTACACCTTC
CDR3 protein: CASSLKRLYGYTF

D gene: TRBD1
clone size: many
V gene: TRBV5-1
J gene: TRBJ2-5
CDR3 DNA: TGCGCCAGCAGCTGGAGGACAGGGGAACAAGAGACCCAGTACTTC
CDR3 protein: CASSWRTGEQETQYF

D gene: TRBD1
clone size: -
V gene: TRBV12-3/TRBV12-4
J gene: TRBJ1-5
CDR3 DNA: TGTGCCAGCAGCCGCTTAGGACAGGGATTACAGCCCCAGCATTTT
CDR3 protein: CASSRLGQGLQPQHF

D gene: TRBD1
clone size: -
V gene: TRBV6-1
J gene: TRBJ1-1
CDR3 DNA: TGTGCCAGCACGGTGAGGACAGGGCCCATGAACACTGAAGCTTTCTTT
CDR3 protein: CASTVRTGPMNTEAFF

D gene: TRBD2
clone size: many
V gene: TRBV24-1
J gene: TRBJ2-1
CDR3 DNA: TGTGCCACCAGTGATTTCGGGCCTAGCGGGAGGGACGAGCAGTTCTTC
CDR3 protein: CATSDFGPSGRDEQFF

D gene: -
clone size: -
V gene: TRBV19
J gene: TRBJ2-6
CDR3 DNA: TGTGCCAGTAGTTGGGAAGTGGGACCTCTCTCTGGGGCCAACGTCCTGACTTTC
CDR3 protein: CASSWEVGPLSGANVLTF

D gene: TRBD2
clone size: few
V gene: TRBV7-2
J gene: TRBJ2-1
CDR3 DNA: TGTGCCAGCAGCCTCTGGACTAGCGGGAGGAAATACAATGAGCAGTTCTTC
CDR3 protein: CASSLWTSGRKYNEQFF